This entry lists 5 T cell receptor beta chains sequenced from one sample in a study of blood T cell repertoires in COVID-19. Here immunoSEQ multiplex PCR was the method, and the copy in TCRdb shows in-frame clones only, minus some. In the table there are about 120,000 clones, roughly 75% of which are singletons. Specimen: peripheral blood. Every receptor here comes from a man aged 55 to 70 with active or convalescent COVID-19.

The DNA of the CDR3 is TGCGCCAGCAGGATTACGGGAGAGTATATCTATGAGCAGTTCTTC. Translation: CASRITGEYIYEQFF. The chain combines TRBV5-1 with TRBJ2-1, with D possibly TRBD2 on 6 matching bases. The CDR3 length is 15 residues. Deletions cut 5 bases from V and 8 bases from J, with 20 bases between. Germline CDR1 and CDR2: SGHRS and YFSETQ.

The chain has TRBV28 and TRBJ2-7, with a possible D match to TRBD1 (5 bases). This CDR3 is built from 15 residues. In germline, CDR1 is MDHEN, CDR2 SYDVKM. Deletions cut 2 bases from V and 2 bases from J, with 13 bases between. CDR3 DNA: TGTGCCAGCAGTTTACGGGCAGGGCAGGCCTACGAGCAGTACTTC. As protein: CASSLRAGQAYEQYF.

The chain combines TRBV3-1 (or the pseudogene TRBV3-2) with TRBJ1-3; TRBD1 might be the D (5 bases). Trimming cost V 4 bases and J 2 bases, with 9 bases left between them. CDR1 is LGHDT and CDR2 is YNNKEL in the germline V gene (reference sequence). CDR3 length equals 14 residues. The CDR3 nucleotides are TGTGCCAGCAGCCGCCAGGGCACTGGAAACACCATATATTTT. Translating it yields CASSRQGTGNTIYF.

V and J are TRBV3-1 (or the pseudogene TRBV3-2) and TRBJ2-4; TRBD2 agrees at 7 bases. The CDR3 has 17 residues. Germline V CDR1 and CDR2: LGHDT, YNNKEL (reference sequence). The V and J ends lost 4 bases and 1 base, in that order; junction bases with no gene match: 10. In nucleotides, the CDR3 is TGTGCCAGCAGCCCCGGGGAGGGGTTTGCGGCCAAAAACATTCAGTACTTC. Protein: CASSPGEGFAAKNIQYF.

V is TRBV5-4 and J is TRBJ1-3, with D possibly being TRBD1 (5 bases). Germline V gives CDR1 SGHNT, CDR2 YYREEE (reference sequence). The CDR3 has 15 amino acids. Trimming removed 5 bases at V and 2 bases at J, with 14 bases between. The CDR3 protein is CASRTFGGPGNTIYF. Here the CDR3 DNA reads TGTGCCAGCAGGACGTTCGGGGGTCCTGGAAACACCATATATTTT.